What follows is one T cell receptor (beta chain) and its context. The data derive from a study of CD8+ T cells in alopecia areata. This CDR3 has 13 amino acids. J was trimmed by 11 bases and V by 7 bases; bases with no gene match: 14. CDR1 and CDR2 (germline): SQVTM, ANQGSEA. Extracted RNA was reverse transcribed, and the resulting cDNA served as sequencing template. Method: immunoSEQ multiplex PCR; TCRdb's copy keeps in-frame clones and lacks some. In the table there are 150,000 to 200,000 clones, approximately 61% of which are singletons. Described treatment: oral pan-JAK inhibitor, 5-10 mg twice daily.

The rearrangement uses TRBV29-1 and TRBJ2-1, with 7 bases identical to TRBD1. The source material was CD4+ T cells sorted from blood, sampled at week 24, from a patient treated with tofacitinib. The receptor was isolated from a human donor with alopecia areata. The chain's CDR3 is CSAGPWTGSQQFF. DNA of the CDR3: TGCAGCGCTGGCCCCTGGACAGGAAGTCAGCAGTTCTTC.